The 16 T cell receptor beta chains given below trace back to one sample, sequenced in a study of T-cell reconstitution after alpha-beta-depleted transplantation in children. Preparation of the TCRbeta library used unique molecular identifiers. From the PCR reads, TCRdb called clonotypes with MiXCR, one entry per CDR3 protein. The data show more than 200,000 distinct CDR3 sequences, approximately 17% seen once. This specimen consisted of PBMCs, mostly from graft donor cells, obtained 360 days after TCRalphabeta/CD19-depleted stem cell transplant. All receptors derive from a male patient aged 2-10 years who had a stem cell transplant for acute lymphoblastic leukemia, so the T cells may come from the graft donor.

This clonotype was counted many times. The DNA for the CDR3 is TGTGCCAGCTTCTCTGGGGAGGTGAACACTGAAGCTTTCTTT. Translated: CASFSGEVNTEAFF. The J gene is TRBJ1-1, the V gene TRBV7-8; D remains ambiguous. This CDR3 has 14 amino acids. The germline gives CDR1 SGHVS, CDR2 FQNEAQ. The ends were cut back, 8 bases at V and 0 bases at J, with 13 bases in the middle.

The chain uses TRBV11-1 and TRBJ2-7, with TRBD1 matching over 9 bases. The CDR3 extends over 14 amino acids. Germline-derived CDR1 and CDR2 are SGHAT and FQDESV (reference sequence). Trimming at V came to 5 bases and at J to 5 bases, leaving 7 bases not matched to a gene. Here the CDR3 DNA reads TGTGCCAGCAGCGCGGGACAGGGATTCCACGAGCAGTACTTC. This sequence encodes CASSAGQGFHEQYF.

There are a few counts of this clonotype. The rearrangement uses TRBV10-3 and TRBJ2-1, with 7 bases lining up with TRBD2. Looked up from germline, CDR1 is ENHRY and CDR2 is SYGVKD. This CDR3 has 17 residues. The J segment lost 6 bases and the V segment lost 5 bases, leaving 16 bases of the junction unmatched. The CDR3 protein is CAISPPLGAGDGNEQFF. CDR3 nucleotide sequence: TGTGCCATCAGTCCCCCCCTTGGGGCGGGGGATGGCAATGAGCAGTTCTTC.

The rearrangement joins TRBV28 to TRBJ1-1; TRBD1 matches at 11 bases. Germline assignment: CDR1 MDHEN and CDR2 SYDVKM. This CDR3 is 11 amino acids long. V trimming: 7 bases; J trimming: 11 bases; junction bases outside the gene matches: 3. As DNA, the CDR3 is TGTGCCAGCATTGGGGACAGGGGGGCTTTCTTT. It translates to CASIGDRGAFF.

This clonotype has more than one count but fewer than ten. The rearrangement links TRBV16 to TRBJ2-7; D is uncertain. CDR1 and CDR2 from the germline V gene are KGHSY and FQNENV. The length of the CDR3 is 15 residues. V was clipped by 2 bases and J by 4 bases, with 15 bases between them. DNA of the CDR3: TGTGCCAGCAGCCAAGATTCTCCGGTTTGGTACGAGCAGTACTTC. Its protein product is CASSQDSPVWYEQYF.

The table lists this clonotype with many counts. The chain carries TRBV12-3 or TRBV12-4 and TRBJ2-1; 8 nucleotides agree with TRBD1. The trim removed 8 bases at V and 9 bases at J, leaving 12 bases unmatched. This CDR3 comprises 14 residues. The CDR3 loop reads CASLHVGQGGEQFF. Here the CDR3 DNA reads TGTGCCAGCCTGCACGTCGGACAGGGCGGTGAGCAGTTCTTC.

The rearrangement links TRBV27 to TRBJ2-2, with D unclear. The CDR3 is 15 residues long. Germline lookup yields CDR1 MNHEY and CDR2 SMNVEV (reference sequence). The V and J ends lost 5 bases and 1 base respectively, with 11 bases between them. The CDR3 DNA sequence: TGTGCCAGCAGTCCTAACGGTGGGAACACCGGGGAGCTGTTTTTT. Translating gives CASSPNGGNTGELFF.

The chain has TRBV7-2 and TRBJ2-3, with D unresolved. Germline V CDR1 and CDR2: SGHTA, FQGNSA. The V and J ends lost 10 bases and 2 bases respectively, with 13 bases between them. CDR3 length: 13 residues. In DNA, the CDR3 is TGTGCCACAGGTGGATCTTACACAGATACGCAGTATTTT. It is translated as CATGGSYTDTQYF.

This chain joins TRBV28 and TRBJ1-1; 11 bases map to TRBD1. J gave up 5 bases and V 7 bases, and 12 bases lay outside the gene matches. The CDR3 runs 16 residues. Germline CDR1 is MDHEN and CDR2 is SYDVKM. CDR3 nucleotides: TGTGCCAGCACCAACCCTTCCGGACAGGGGGCGACTGAAGCTTTCTTT. This gives the protein CASTNPSGQGATEAFF.

This clonotype was picked up a small number of times. The chain combines TRBV29-1 with TRBJ2-5; 8 positions match TRBD1. Trimming cost V 4 bases and J 4 bases; bases outside gene matches: 8. There are 14 residues in the CDR3. Germline CDR1 and CDR2: SQVTM and ANQGSEA. The CDR3 DNA follows: TGCAGCGTTGTCCCGGACAGGGCGGGAGAGACCCAGTACTTC. It codes for CSVVPDRAGETQYF.

This clonotype appeared a few times. The chain links TRBV6-5 to TRBJ1-4; D is unresolved. This CDR3 is 15 amino acids long. Trimming removed 0 bases from V and 12 bases from J, with 17 bases in between. The germline V gene encodes CDR1 MNHEY and CDR2 SVGAGI. As DNA, the CDR3 is TGTGCCAGCAGTTACTCTAGAGGGTGGGTTACCGAACTGTTTTTT. The encoded protein is CASSYSRGWVTELFF.

This clonotype was counted only a few times. The gene calls are TRBV3-1 and TRBJ1-1; D gene unclear. Germline-derived CDR1 and CDR2 are LGHDT and YNNKEL (reference sequence). The CDR3 contains 13 residues. V was cut by 3 bases and J by 4 bases, with 9 bases left in between. The CDR3 here is CASSQVATTEAFF. The CDR3, as DNA: TGTGCCAGCAGCCAGGTAGCGACCACTGAAGCTTTCTTT. Full variable domain (rest looked up from reference TRBV3-1 and TRBJ1-1): DTAVSQTPKYLVTQMGNDKSIKCEQNLGHDTMYWYKQDSKKFLKIMFSYNNKELIINETVPNRFSPKSPDKAHLNLHINSLELGDSAVYFCASSQVATTEAFFGQGTRLTVV.

The table lists this clonotype with a few counts. This chain connects TRBV7-9 to TRBJ1-2, with D perhaps matching TRBD1 (6 bases). Germline lookup yields CDR1 SEHNR and CDR2 FQNEAQ (reference sequence). The CDR3 runs 13 residues. V was clipped by 4 bases and J by 2 bases, with 8 bases between them. The DNA for the CDR3 is TGTGCCAGCAGCTCGGACAGCAACTATGGCTACACCTTC. This encodes CASSSDSNYGYTF.

The gene calls are TRBV12-3 or TRBV12-4 and TRBJ2-7; TRBD1 matches at 8 bases. V lost 2 bases and J lost 7; bases outside the gene matches: 10. The CDR3 length is 15 residues. The CDR3 reads CASSLSGQALWEQYF. CDR3 coding DNA: TGTGCCAGCAGTTTATCGGGACAGGCCCTGTGGGAGCAGTACTTC.

This clonotype was recorded at least ten times. The CDR3 loop is CATAQSPTNTGELFF. CDR3 in DNA: TGTGCCACCGCACAGTCGCCCACGAACACCGGGGAGCTGTTTTTT. V gene TRBV15 combines with J gene TRBJ2-2; the D is unclear. The CDR3 loop spans 15 amino acids. Between the trimmed V and J ends, which lost 8 bases and 0 bases, there was a span of 13 bases. Per the germline V gene, CDR1 is LNHNV and CDR2 is YYDKDF (reference sequence).

This clonotype was seen only a few times. The junction shows a germline mismatch at one end, possibly a read error. The DNA for the CDR3 is TGTGCGAGCGGGACAGGGGTCCCTCATAATCGGCCCCAGCATTTT. This codes for CASGTGVPHNRPQHF. V usage is TRBV2 and J usage is TRBJ1-5; 10 nucleotides line up with TRBD1. CDR3 length: 15 residues. CDR1 and CDR2 (germline): SNHLY, FYNNEI.